A selection of T cell receptor beta chains follows, all from one sample in a study of CD8+ T cells in alopecia areata. The assay was immunoSEQ multiplex PCR, and TCRdb's table has in-frame clones only and misses some. The data contain about 190,000 clones, 60% of them singletons. The specimen was CD4+ T cells sorted from blood, collected at week 4, from a patient treated with tofacitinib. The source is a human donor with alopecia areata. The CDR3 runs from the conserved cysteine through the conserved F or W. Each record gives: CDR3 length, clone size, D gene, J gene, V gene, CDR3 DNA, CDR3 protein. The D gene is left open where the match is weak. Clone size appears in some rows only: once, few, many, or a class for an expanded clone.

13 . . TRBJ2-5 TRBV9 TGTGCCAGCAGCGTAAGGGCCTGGGAGACCCAGTACTTC CASSVRAWETQYF
16 once TRBD2 TRBJ2-3 TRBV7-3 TGTGCCAGCAGCTTGTTCCCTAGCGGTCTACGAGATACGCAGTATTTT CASSLFPSGLRDTQYF
15 . TRBD1 TRBJ1-2 TRBV11-2 TGTGCCAGCAGCTTCGGACAGGGAGGTTACTATGGCTACACCTTC CASSFGQGGYYGYTF
15 . TRBD1 TRBJ2-1 TRBV2 TGTGCCAGCAGTGAAGACAGGGGTTCCTACAATGAGCAGTTCTTC CASSEDRGSYNEQFF
13 few TRBD2 TRBJ2-4 TRBV29-1 TGCAGCGGGAAAGCGGGAGGCGGAAACATTCAGTACTTC CSGKAGGGNIQYF
13 . . TRBJ1-5 TRBV5-1 TGCGCCAGCAGCCCGGCTAGCAATCAGCCCCAGCATTTT CASSPASNQPQHF
13 . . TRBJ2-1 TRBV28 TGTGCCAGCGTGGGGAACTCCTACAATGAGCAGTTCTTC CASVGNSYNEQFF
13 . . TRBJ2-7 TRBV27 TGTGCCAGCAGCCGGACAATCTCCTACGAGCAGTACTTC CASSRTISYEQYF
13 . . TRBJ1-5 TRBV4-3 TGCGCCAGCAGCCAACAAAGGGGTTCGCCCCAGCATTTT CASSQQRGSPQHF
13 . . TRBJ2-2 TRBV5-1 TGCGCCAGCAGCTTGGTATCCACCGGGGAGCTGTTTTTT CASSLVSTGELFF
15 . . TRBJ2-5 TRBV30 TGTGCCTGGAGTGGCGTCACAGGGCGGCAAGAGACCCAGTACTTC CAWSGVTGRQETQYF
15 . . TRBJ1-1 TRBV4-3 TGCGCCAGCAGCCAAGATCGGGGAGTGGGTACTGAAGCTTTCTTT CASSQDRGVGTEAFF
14 . TRBD2 TRBJ2-7 TRBV29-1 TGCAGCGTCGTCCTTGGGACTAGCGACTACGAGCAGTACTTC CSVVLGTSDYEQYF
14 . TRBD1 TRBJ1-4 TRBV29-1 TGCAGCGCCGGACAGGGGGCGTATAATGAAAAACTGTTTTTT CSAGQGAYNEKLFF
14 . TRBD2 TRBJ2-5 TRBV15 TGTGCCACCAGTCGAATAGCGGGAGCAGAGACCCAGTACTTC CATSRIAGAETQYF
15 . . TRBJ2-5 TRBV9 TGTGCCAGCAGCGTAGGTGTCCCGGCGTGGGAGACCCAGTACTTC CASSVGVPAWETQYF
15 . TRBD1 TRBJ2-3 TRBV29-1 TGCACCACTTCCGGGACAGGGGGTGATACAGATACGCAGTATTTT CTTSGTGGDTDTQYF
13 once . TRBJ2-7 TRBV30 TGTGCCTGGACTGAAGACCAATACTACGAGCAGTACTTC CAWTEDQYYEQYF
13 few . TRBJ2-7 TRBV5-4 TGTGCCAGCAGTTTTGCGACAGACTACGAGCAGTACTTC CASSFATDYEQYF
14 . . TRBJ2-6 TRBV30 TGTGCCTGGACCCCGGGCTCTGGGGCCAACGTCCTGACTTTC CAWTPGSGANVLTF
14 . . TRBJ1-5 TRBV19 TGTGCCAGTAAACCTCGAGGGGGCAATCAGCCCCAGCATTTT CASKPRGGNQPQHF
13 few . TRBJ2-2 TRBV19 TGTGCCAGTAGTATCCTAGCAACCGGGGAGCTGTTTTTT CASSILATGELFF
14 once . TRBJ2-7 TRBV11-2 TGTGCCAGCAGCCCGACCGCACCGGCTTACGAGCAGTACTTC CASSPTAPAYEQYF
11 few . TRBJ2-1 TRBV29-1 TGCAGCGTCGCAACAGGGCTTGAGCAGTTCTTC CSVATGLEQFF
13 . . TRBJ2-5 TRBV11-2 TGTGCCAGCAGCCGTGCCGGGGGCCTTTCCCAGTACTTC CASSRAGGLSQYF
14 . . TRBJ1-3 TRBV30 TGTGCCTGGAGTGTTAGGGGTAGAGGAAACACCATATATTTT CAWSVRGRGNTIYF
12 few . TRBJ1-2 TRBV29-1 TGCAGCGCCCACAGCCTAAACTATGGCTACACCTTC CSAHSLNYGYTF
11 . . TRBJ1-2 TRBV30 TGTGCCCTAGAGGGCAACTATGGCTACACCTTC CALEGNYGYTF
12 few . TRBJ2-2 TRBV2 TGTGCCAGCAGCGGGACCTACGGGGAGCTGTTTTTT CASSGTYGELFF
16 . . TRBJ2-3 TRBV6-5 TGTGCCAGCAGTTATTACAGGGTAGGGGGCACAGATACGCAGTATTTT CASSYYRVGGTDTQYF
19 few TRBD2 TRBJ2-1 TRBV5-4 TGTGCCAGCAGCTTGGGACTAGCGGCCGCGTCCTCCTCCTACAATGAGCAGTTCTTC CASSLGLAAASSSYNEQFF
15 once TRBD2 TRBJ2-2 TRBV29-1 TGCAGCGTACTGGCTAGCGGGATCAACACCGGGGAGCTGTTTTTT CSVLASGINTGELFF
11 . . TRBJ2-7 TRBV29-1 TGCAGCGTTGAATTGGGTCGCGAGCAGTACTTC CSVELGREQYF
15 . TRBD1 TRBJ1-2 TRBV30 TGTGCCTGGAGTGTAGGGGCAGGGGGACCACTTGGCTACACCTTC CAWSVGAGGPLGYTF
13 . . TRBJ2-1 TRBV6-5 TGTGCCAGCAGGCCTCCGGGACTCAATGAGCAGTTCTTC CASRPPGLNEQFF
15 . TRBD1 TRBJ2-1 TRBV5-1 TGCGCCAGCAGATCCGGGACAGGGGGTGGCAATGAGCAGTTCTTC CASRSGTGGGNEQFF
11 . . TRBJ1-5 TRBV7-2 TGTGCAAGTGGGGGAAATCAGCCCCAGCATTTT CASGGNQPQHF